Listed below are T cell receptor beta chains from one sample, sequenced in a study of blood T cell repertoires in COVID-19. This table comes from immunoSEQ multiplex PCR, and its TCRdb copy is limited to in-frame clones, with some not included. The sample has around 290,000 clones; about 90% are singletons. Input material: peripheral blood. These receptors were collected from a woman aged 50 to 65 who had recovered from COVID-19. Each CDR3 is given with its conserved first and last residue. The D gene is left open where the match is weak. Not every row has a clone size; where given, it reads once, few, many or a size class.

size: -; length: 11; D: -; V: TRBV20-1; J: TRBJ2-5; DNA: TGCAGTGCTAGTCCCAGGAAGACCCAGTACTTC; CDR3: CSASPRKTQYF
size: -; length: 16; D: -; V: TRBV5-5; J: TRBJ2-5; DNA: TGTGCCAGCAGCTTAGTGCCGTACAGGGCCCAAGAGACCCAGTACTTC; CDR3: CASSLVPYRAQETQYF
size: -; length: 16; D: -; V: TRBV19; J: TRBJ1-1; DNA: TGTGCCAGTAGTCCTCCGGGACACAAAGTGAACACTGAAGCTTTCTTT; CDR3: CASSPPGHKVNTEAFF
size: -; length: 17; D: -; V: TRBV28; J: TRBJ1-3; DNA: TGTGCCAGCAGTTCCCCTGGAGGAGACAACTCTGGAAACACCATATATTTT; CDR3: CASSSPGGDNSGNTIYF
size: few; length: 13; D: -; V: TRBV6-4; J: TRBJ1-5; DNA: TGTGCCAGCAGCCGTGAGGTCAATCAGCCCCAGCATTTT; CDR3: CASSREVNQPQHF
size: -; length: 15; D: TRBD2; V: TRBV11-2; J: TRBJ2-7; DNA: TGTGCCAGCAGCTTAGTCGGGACTAGCAGCGACGAGCAGTACTTC; CDR3: CASSLVGTSSDEQYF
size: -; length: 16; D: TRBD1; V: TRBV4-1; J: TRBJ1-5; DNA: TGCGCCAGCAGCCACCGATCACAGGGGGTAAATCAGCCCCAGCATTTT; CDR3: CASSHRSQGVNQPQHF
size: -; length: 13; D: -; V: TRBV12-5; J: TRBJ2-2; DNA: TGTGCTAGTGGTTTGCAGGGCATCGGGGAGCTGTTTTTT; CDR3: CASGLQGIGELFF
size: -; length: 15; D: -; V: TRBV5-6; J: TRBJ2-7; DNA: TGTGCCAGCAGCTGGGGTGCGGGGAGCTCCTACGAGCAGTACTTC; CDR3: CASSWGAGSSYEQYF
size: -; length: 15; D: -; V: TRBV5-1; J: TRBJ2-5; DNA: TGCGCCAGCAGCTTGCTTGGTACGGGGAAAGAGACCCAGTACTTC; CDR3: CASSLLGTGKETQYF
size: -; length: 13; D: -; V: TRBV30; J: TRBJ1-3; DNA: TGTGCCTGGAGTCTCACAGGGGGAAACACCATATATTTT; CDR3: CAWSLTGGNTIYF
size: -; length: 14; D: TRBD1; V: TRBV6-6; J: TRBJ1-3; DNA: TGTGCCAGTTTAACCGGGACAGTTGGAAACACCATATATTTT; CDR3: CASLTGTVGNTIYF
size: -; length: 14; D: TRBD1; V: TRBV7-2; J: TRBJ1-1; DNA: TGTGCCAGCAGCAGGGACAGGGTGGACACTGAAGCTTTCTTT; CDR3: CASSRDRVDTEAFF
size: -; length: 13; D: TRBD1; V: TRBV2; J: TRBJ2-7; DNA: TGTGCCAGCAGCTGGGACAGGGAGTCCGAGCAGTACTTC; CDR3: CASSWDRESEQYF
size: -; length: 16; D: -; V: TRBV7-2; J: TRBJ1-6; DNA: TGTGCCAGCAGCTTAGCGGGGGGACTTAATAATTCACCCCTCCACTTT; CDR3: CASSLAGGLNNSPLHF
size: -; length: 15; D: -; V: TRBV10-3; J: TRBJ2-2; DNA: TGTGCCATCTCTATGGTAGACCGTGAGGACGGGGAGCTGTTTTTT; CDR3: CAISMVDREDGELFF
size: -; length: 15; D: TRBD2; V: TRBV27; J: TRBJ2-1; DNA: TGTGCCAGCGGCCTAGCGGGGGGCACCTACAATGAGCAGTTCTTC; CDR3: CASGLAGGTYNEQFF
size: -; length: 14; D: TRBD1; V: TRBV2; J: TRBJ2-7; DNA: TGTGCCAGCAGTCCGGACAGGATTGTTAGGGAGCAGTACTTC; CDR3: CASSPDRIVREQYF
size: -; length: 16; D: TRBD2; V: TRBV6-4; J: TRBJ2-1; DNA: TGTGCCAGCAGTGACTCGCAAGCGGGAGGGGACAATGAGCAGTTCTTC; CDR3: CASSDSQAGGDNEQFF
size: -; length: 15; D: TRBD2; V: TRBV5-1; J: TRBJ2-2; DNA: TGCGCCAGCAGCGGGACTAGCGGGACAGCCGGGGAGCTGTTTTTT; CDR3: CASSGTSGTAGELFF
size: -; length: 15; D: TRBD1; V: TRBV27; J: TRBJ2-3; DNA: TGTGCCAGCAGTGACGGGACAGGGCTTACAGATACGCAGTATTTT; CDR3: CASSDGTGLTDTQYF
size: -; length: 12; D: -; V: TRBV2; J: TRBJ2-5; DNA: TGTGCCGGTCGGGACTACCAAGAGACCCAGTACTTC; CDR3: CAGRDYQETQYF
size: -; length: 16; D: -; V: TRBV4-2; J: TRBJ1-6; DNA: TGTGCCAGCAGCCAAGGCCCTAGGGGCGCGAATTCACCCCTCCACTTT; CDR3: CASSQGPRGANSPLHF
size: -; length: 13; D: -; V: TRBV7-9; J: TRBJ2-3; DNA: TGTGCCAGCAGCCCTCTCGGTTGGGATACGCAGTATTTT; CDR3: CASSPLGWDTQYF
size: -; length: 16; D: -; V: TRBV28; J: TRBJ2-1; DNA: TGTGCCACAGAAGGAAACCAGGGATTTTTCTACAATGAGCAGTTCTTC; CDR3: CATEGNQGFFYNEQFF
size: -; length: 15; D: -; V: TRBV18; J: TRBJ1-2; DNA: TGTGCCAGCTCACCAGGACAGCAGTCTTACTATGGCTACACCTTC; CDR3: CASSPGQQSYYGYTF
size: -; length: 15; D: TRBD1; V: TRBV19; J: TRBJ2-7; DNA: TGTGCCAGTAGTGTAACCGGGACAGGGATCTACGAGCAGTACTTC; CDR3: CASSVTGTGIYEQYF
size: -; length: 15; D: TRBD1; V: TRBV5-1; J: TRBJ1-6; DNA: TGCGCCAGCAGCTTGGACACAGGGGGGAATTCACCCCTCCACTTT; CDR3: CASSLDTGGNSPLHF
size: -; length: 14; D: -; V: TRBV28; J: TRBJ2-7; DNA: TGTGCCAGCAGTTTCAGGGGCCGAGGTTACGAGCAGTACTTC; CDR3: CASSFRGRGYEQYF
size: -; length: 15; D: TRBD1; V: TRBV6-6; J: TRBJ1-2; DNA: TGTGCCAGCAGTTACGGGACAGGGGGGTACTATGGCTACACCTTC; CDR3: CASSYGTGGYYGYTF
size: -; length: 14; D: -; V: TRBV28; J: TRBJ2-6; DNA: TGTGCCACCGTCGAGAGCTCTGGGGCCAACGTCCTGACTTTC; CDR3: CATVESSGANVLTF
size: -; length: 12; D: -; V: TRBV30; J: TRBJ1-3; DNA: TGTGCCTGGAGTGTACTGCCAAACACCATATATTTT; CDR3: CAWSVLPNTIYF
size: -; length: 17; D: TRBD1; V: TRBV11-2; J: TRBJ2-3; DNA: TGTGCCAGCAGCTTCAACCGGGACAGGGGACTTACAGATACGCAGTATTTT; CDR3: CASSFNRDRGLTDTQYF
size: -; length: 13; D: -; V: TRBV18; J: TRBJ2-5; DNA: TGTGCCAGCTCACCGGAGTTAGAAGAGACCCAGTACTTC; CDR3: CASSPELEETQYF
size: -; length: 13; D: -; V: TRBV5-1; J: TRBJ1-2; DNA: TGCGCCAGCAGGCGCGGGACCGATACTATTGGCACCTTC; CDR3: CASRRGTDTIGTF
size: -; length: 14; D: -; V: TRBV7-2; J: TRBJ2-1; DNA: TGTGCCAGCAGCTTGGCATTGACCTACAATGAGCAGTTCTTC; CDR3: CASSLALTYNEQFF
size: -; length: 15; D: -; V: TRBV4-3; J: TRBJ2-4; DNA: TGCGCCAGCAGCTATTCTCGGGGAGGCAAAAACATTCAGTACTTC; CDR3: CASSYSRGGKNIQYF
size: -; length: 17; D: TRBD2; V: TRBV18; J: TRBJ2-1; DNA: TGTGCCAGCTCACTTATAGCGGGGGGAACCCCATACAATGAGCAGTTCTTC; CDR3: CASSLIAGGTPYNEQFF
size: -; length: 15; D: -; V: TRBV28; J: TRBJ1-6; DNA: TGTGCCAGCAGTTTACGCAGGGGAGGGAATTCACCCCTCCACTTT; CDR3: CASSLRRGGNSPLHF
size: -; length: 13; D: -; V: TRBV4-1; J: TRBJ2-3; DNA: TGCGCCAGCAGCCAACAACAGGTTGGTACGCAGTATTTT; CDR3: CASSQQQVGTQYF
size: -; length: 13; D: -; V: TRBV5-1; J: TRBJ1-1; DNA: TGCGCCAGCAGTACAGGAGTGAACACTGAAGCTTTCTTT; CDR3: CASSTGVNTEAFF
size: -; length: 15; D: -; V: TRBV19; J: TRBJ2-1; DNA: TGTGCCAGTAGTATGAGGCGTCCTGGGGGCGGGGAGCAGTTCTTC; CDR3: CASSMRRPGGGEQFF
size: -; length: 16; D: -; V: TRBV5-1; J: TRBJ2-5; DNA: TGCGCCAGCAGCTTGGGTCTACAGGGAAGTTGGGAGACCCAGTACTTC; CDR3: CASSLGLQGSWETQYF
size: once; length: 13; D: TRBD2; V: TRBV5-6; J: TRBJ2-7; DNA: TGTGCCAGCAGCTCAGGGAGGGCGCTCGAGCAGTACTTC; CDR3: CASSSGRALEQYF
size: -; length: 15; D: -; V: TRBV30; J: TRBJ1-6; DNA: TGTGCCTGGAGTGCTGGGAGCTCCTATAATTCACCCCTCCACTTT; CDR3: CAWSAGSSYNSPLHF
size: -; length: 13; D: -; V: TRBV2; J: TRBJ2-1; DNA: TGTGCCAGCAGGGACTGGTCAGAAGATGAGCAGTTCTTC; CDR3: CASRDWSEDEQFF
size: -; length: 15; D: TRBD1; V: TRBV5-5; J: TRBJ1-1; DNA: TGTGCCAGCAGCTTTCGATACAGGGGGATCACTGAAGCTTTCTTT; CDR3: CASSFRYRGITEAFF
size: once; length: 14; D: TRBD1; V: TRBV4-3; J: TRBJ1-2; DNA: TGCGCCAGCAGCCAGAGCAGGGACAGTGGGGGCTACACCTTC; CDR3: CASSQSRDSGGYTF
size: -; length: 14; D: -; V: TRBV6-5; J: TRBJ1-2; DNA: TGTGCCAGCAGTTACTCTACACCAAACTATGGCTACACCTTC; CDR3: CASSYSTPNYGYTF
size: -; length: 14; D: -; V: TRBV5-1; J: TRBJ2-1; DNA: TGCGCCAGCAGCTTGGTTGGAGGGAGCAATGAGCAGTTCTTC; CDR3: CASSLVGGSNEQFF